The rows below give T cell receptor beta chains drawn from one sample of a study of response to subunit inactivated influenza vaccine. TCRdb reanalysed the RT-PCR reads using MiXCR and keeps one entry per CDR3 protein. The table records over 400,000 distinct CDR3 sequences, approximately 13% of them present only once. The sequences come from PBMCs from blood, collected 45 days after vaccination. The receptors here all came from a man between 50 and 59 years old who received an inactivated influenza vaccine. Each CDR3 is given with its conserved first and last residue. The D gene is left open where the match is weak. Expanded clones are given a class, and other clones once, few, many or no size at all.

V gene	J gene	D gene	clone size	CDR3 protein	CDR3 DNA
TRBV6-1	TRBJ2-1	TRBD2	NA	CASSELIRTSFYEQFF	TGTGCCAGCAGTGAATTGATTCGGACTAGTTTTTATGAGCAGTTCTTC
TRBV18	TRBJ2-3	NA	few	CASSPHVIDTQYF	TGTGCCAGCTCACCCCATGTGATAGATACGCAGTATTTT
TRBV20-1	TRBJ2-7	TRBD1	NA	CSANTGGSYEQYF	TGCAGTGCGAATACAGGGGGCAGTTACGAGCAGTACTTC
TRBV4-3	TRBJ2-1	TRBD2	few	CASSHYLAEGHNEQFF	TGCGCCAGCAGCCACTACCTAGCGGAGGGTCACAATGAGCAGTTCTTC
TRBV5-1	TRBJ1-6	NA	once	CASTRWTSDNSPHHF	TGCGCCAGCACCCGTTGGACCTCCGATAATTCACCCCACCACTTT
TRBV19	TRBJ2-1	TRBD1	NA	CASSISLGQGYFEQFF	TGTGCCAGTAGTATCAGTTTAGGACAGGGATATTTTGAGCAGTTCTTC
TRBV4-3	TRBJ2-1	NA	NA	CASSQEADSYNEQFF	TGCGCCAGCAGCCAAGAGGCGGACTCCTACAATGAGCAGTTCTTC
TRBV5-1	TRBJ2-7	TRBD2	few	CASTSLGLGHEQYF	TGCGCCAGCACTTCCCTAGGACTAGGCCACGAGCAGTACTTC
TRBV6-1	TRBJ2-7	NA	NA	CASSRAGSDYEQYF	TGTGCCAGCAGTCGGGCAGGGTCTGACTACGAGCAGTACTTC
TRBV5-1	TRBJ2-2	TRBD2	many	CASSSGTSGNTGELFF	TGCGCCAGCAGCTCCGGGACTAGCGGGAACACCGGGGAGCTGTTTTTT
TRBV20-1	TRBJ1-2	NA	NA	CSARPGYTF	TGCAGTGCCCGGCCGGGTTACACCTTC
TRBV6-1	TRBJ1-2	NA	NA	CASSDPDRIGYTF	TGTGCCAGCAGTGATCCTGACAGGATCGGCTACACCTTC
TRBV4-2	TRBJ2-3	TRBD2	NA	CASSQDGTTSTDTQYF	TGTGCCAGCAGCCAAGATGGGACTACCAGCACAGATACGCAGTATTTT
TRBV25-1	TRBJ2-5	NA	few	CASSAWVAQETQYF	TGTGCCAGCAGCGCTTGGGTTGCCCAAGAGACCCAGTACTTC
TRBV3-1	TRBJ1-1	NA	NA	CASSQQTGNTEAFF	TGTGCCAGCAGCCAGCAGACAGGGAACACTGAAGCTTTCTTT
TRBV18	TRBJ2-7	TRBD2	NA	CASSPRTSGNYEQYF	TGTGCCAGCTCACCGCGGACTAGCGGGAACTACGAGCAGTACTTC
TRBV29-1	TRBJ1-1	TRBD1	many	CSVGGTGGWDTEAFF	TGCAGCGTTGGAGGGACAGGGGGTTGGGACACTGAAGCTTTCTTT
TRBV14	TRBJ1-6	TRBD1	NA	CASSQRMGQHNSPLHF	TGTGCCAGCAGCCAGCGAATGGGACAGCATAATTCACCCCTCCACTTT
TRBV20-1	TRBJ2-6	NA	many	CSASSGANVLTF	TGCAGCGCTTCCTCTGGGGCCAACGTCCTGACTTTC
TRBV7-8	TRBJ2-3	NA	NA	CASSLDENTDTQYF	TGTGCCAGCAGCTTAGATGAAAACACAGATACGCAGTATTTT
TRBV6-4	TRBJ2-5	NA	few	CASSRGRGETQYF	TGTGCCAGCTCCCGGGGGCGCGGAGAGACCCAGTACTTC
TRBV20-1	TRBJ2-5	NA	few	CSARDRGSAWETQYF	TGCAGTGCTAGAGATCGAGGGTCGGCCTGGGAGACCCAGTACTTC
TRBV29-1	TRBJ2-7	TRBD1	NA	CSVVVPGQNYEQYF	TGCAGCGTCGTAGTACCGGGACAGAACTACGAGCAGTACTTC
TRBV30	TRBJ2-4	TRBD1	NA	CAWSPDDRDPNIQYF	TGTGCCTGGAGCCCAGACGACAGGGACCCAAACATTCAGTACTTC
TRBV4-2	TRBJ1-5	TRBD1	many	CASSQDRVDQPQHF	TGTGCCAGCAGCCAGGACAGGGTTGATCAGCCCCAGCATTTT
TRBV7-2	TRBJ1-1	NA	NA	CASSLALAGNTEAFF	TGTGCCAGCAGCTTAGCGCTAGCAGGGAACACTGAAGCTTTCTTT
TRBV20-1	TRBJ2-1	NA	many	CSARDPKYRNEQFF	TGCAGTGCTAGGGACCCTAAGTACCGCAATGAGCAGTTCTTC
TRBV9	TRBJ2-7	TRBD2	few	CASSVDPSGDYEQYF	TGTGCCAGCAGCGTAGATCCTAGCGGGGACTACGAGCAGTACTTC
TRBV29-1	TRBJ1-1	NA	many	CSGQILNTEAFF	TGCAGCGGACAGATTCTGAACACTGAAGCTTTCTTT
TRBV7-9	TRBJ2-5	NA	NA	CASSYPPGLSETQYF	TGTGCCAGCAGCTATCCTCCGGGACTCTCAGAGACCCAGTACTTC
TRBV4-3	TRBJ1-2	NA	NA	CASSPPGPSPYGYTF	TGCGCCAGCAGCCCACCGGGCCCCAGCCCCTATGGCTACACCTTC
TRBV3-1	TRBJ1-2	TRBD1	many	CASSQGTGYPYGYTF	TGTGCCAGCAGCCAAGGGACAGGTTACCCCTATGGCTACACCTTC
TRBV6-1	TRBJ2-3	NA	many	CASRGQNTDTQYF	TGTGCCAGCAGAGGACAGAACACAGATACGCAGTATTTT
TRBV24-1	TRBJ2-7	NA	NA	CATRAGTHKEQYF	TGTGCCACCCGGGCCGGAACTCACAAAGAGCAGTACTTC
TRBV20-1	TRBJ2-7	TRBD2	few	CSALTSGRAYEQYF	TGCAGTGCATTAACTAGCGGGAGGGCCTACGAGCAGTACTTC
TRBV7-3	TRBJ2-1	NA	many	CASSLDSLRGDEQFF	TGTGCCAGCAGCCTCGACTCCCTCCGAGGGGATGAGCAGTTCTTC
TRBV6-6	TRBJ2-1	TRBD2	few	CASSYEGTSGFF	TGTGCCAGCAGTTACGAGGGGACTAGCGGGTTCTTC
TRBV5-5	TRBJ1-3	NA	NA	CAIGPGPRGIIYF	TGTGCCATCGGCCCGGGGCCCCGGGGGATCATATATTTT
TRBV29-1	TRBJ2-1	TRBD1	few	CSAEGLEGAEQFF	TGCAGCGCCGAGGGGCTTGAGGGGGCAGAGCAGTTCTTC
TRBV9	TRBJ2-2	TRBD1	NA	CASSGRDRGHTGELFF	TGTGCCAGCAGCGGACGTGACAGGGGCCACACCGGGGAGCTGTTTTTT
TRBV6-1	TRBJ2-3	NA	few	CASRDSSGTQYF	TGTGCCAGCAGGGACTCATCGGGTACGCAGTATTTT
TRBV5-1	TRBJ1-4	NA	few	CASSSVNDEKLFF	TGCGCCAGCAGCTCAGTGAACGATGAAAAACTGTTTTTT